What follows are 27 T cell receptor beta chains derived from one specimen sequenced in a study of OX40 agonist ivuxolimab in advanced cancers. Some clones are missing from TCRdb's copy, which holds only in-frame ones; the method was immunoSEQ multiplex PCR. This sample has about 49,000 clones; roughly 86% occur once, and the top ten carry over 1%. This sample comprised CD4+ or CD8+ T cells sorted from blood, obtained in a trial of the OX40 agonist ivuxolimab. The receptors shown here come from an adult with an advanced solid tumor such as melanoma, head and neck, liver or kidney cancer.

The chain couples TRBV6-1 to TRBJ2-7; 7 positions match TRBD2. The CDR3 extends over 18 amino acids. V dropped 3 bases and J dropped 0; count of bases not matched to a gene: 14. Germline V gene data show CDR1 as MNHNS and CDR2 as SASEGT. CDR3 residues: CASSDRLPYGTTSYEQYF. The DNA of the CDR3 is TGTGCCAGCAGTGATAGATTACCCTATGGGACTACCTCCTACGAGCAGTACTTC.

The chain uses TRBV10-3 and TRBJ1-2; D not resolved. The CDR3 spans 14 residues. Germline V gene lookup returns CDR1 ENHRY and CDR2 SYGVKD. Deletions cut 0 bases from V and 3 bases from J, with 8 bases between. CDR3 nucleotides: TGTGCCATCAGTGAGTCAGAGGGCTACTATGGCTACACCTTC. Residues: CAISESEGYYGYTF.

The chain uses TRBV7-3 and TRBJ2-1; 10 bases line up with TRBD2. V shed 5 bases and J 5 bases; nucleotides not matched to a gene: 6. CDR3 size: 15 residues. In germline, CDR1 is SGHTA, CDR2 FQGTGA. CDR3 region: CASSVLAGVHNEQFF. DNA of the CDR3: TGTGCCAGCAGCGTGCTAGCGGGAGTGCACAATGAGCAGTTCTTC. The full variable domain, completed using reference TRBV7-3 and TRBJ2-1, is GAGVSQTPSNKVTEKGKYVELRCDPISGHTALYWYRQSLGQGPEFLIYFQGTGAADDSGLPNDRFFAVRPEGSVSTLKIQRTERGDSAVYLCASSVLAGVHNEQFFGPGTRLTVL.

J is TRBJ2-2 and V is TRBV29-1, with 8 positions matching TRBD2. CDR3 length: 15 residues. The junction had 5 bases not matched to a gene; V was cut back by 1 base and J by 4 bases. The germline V gene has CDR1 SQVTM and CDR2 ANQGSEA. Here the CDR3 reads CSVEVTGGSTGELFF. CDR3 coding DNA: TGCAGCGTTGAAGTTACGGGAGGGAGCACCGGGGAGCTGTTTTTT.

A single count supports this clone. The genes are TRBV28 and TRBJ2-3, with D perhaps matching TRBD2 (6 bases). V was trimmed by 1 base and J by 9 bases, leaving 23 bases between them. CDR1 is MDHEN and CDR2 is SYDVKM in the germline V gene. The CDR3 contains 17 residues. The CDR3 nucleotides read TGTGCCAGCAGTTTATCCGCCGGCCGCCCTCAAGGGAGGACGCAGTATTTT. Its protein is CASSLSAGRPQGRTQYF.

V is TRBV5-4 and J is TRBJ2-2, with no clear D. This CDR3 spans 14 amino acids. Trimming left V 2 bases short and J 2 bases short, with 7 bases between. Germline values: CDR1 SGHNT, CDR2 YYREEE (reference sequence). For the CDR3, the DNA is TGTGCCAGCAGCTTAGACGGAAACACCGGGGAGCTGTTTTTT. It encodes CASSLDGNTGELFF.

This chain joins TRBV5-6 and TRBJ2-2, with no clear D. The CDR3 length is 14 residues. From germline, CDR1 is SGHDT and CDR2 YYEEEE. V was pared by 5 bases and J by 4 bases, with 12 bases between. The CDR3: CASSTPGLTGELFF. Here the CDR3 DNA reads TGTGCCAGCAGTACCCCGGGTCTCACCGGGGAGCTGTTTTTT.

The V and J genes are TRBV14 and TRBJ2-1; D is undetermined. CDR3 length: 11 residues. V lost 4 bases and J 5 bases, leaving 3 bases between the germline ends. CDR1 and CDR2 from the germline V gene are SGHDN and FVKESK. Here the CDR3 DNA reads TGTGCCAGCAGCCTGCACAATGAGCAGTTCTTC. The encoded protein is CASSLHNEQFF.

The chain has TRBV5-1 and TRBJ2-7; 9 nucleotides line up with TRBD1. Germline values: CDR1 SGHRS, CDR2 YFSETQ. This CDR3 is 17 amino acids long. V shed 4 bases and J 11 bases; nucleotides not matched to a gene: 22. CDR3 nucleotide sequence: TGCGCCAGCAGCGACCCGGGACAGGGCCTTACCCGAGGGATGGAGTACTTC. Translating gives CASSDPGQGLTRGMEYF.

The chain recombines TRBV5-8 with TRBJ1-5, with 7 bases fitting TRBD1. The junction had 7 bases not matched to a gene; V was cut back by 4 bases and J by 3 bases. The CDR3 runs 15 residues. CDR1 and CDR2 from the germline V gene are SGHTS and YDEGEE. CDR3 region: CASSPQGNLNQPQHF. Here the CDR3 DNA reads TGTGCCAGCAGCCCACAGGGGAACCTCAATCAGCCCCAGCATTTT.

The chain joins TRBV4-2 to TRBJ1-3, with 7 bases identical to TRBD1. This CDR3 comprises 16 residues. J gave up 3 bases and V 0 bases, and 5 bases lay outside the gene matches. CDR1 LGHNA and CDR2 YNFKEQ come from the germline V gene. CDR3 in DNA: TGTGCCAGCAGCCAAGATCCCCCAGGGGGTGGAAACACCATATATTTT. Translated: CASSQDPPGGGNTIYF.

DNA for the CDR3: TGTGCCAGCAGTTGGACAGCCACCTCTGGGGCCAACGTCCTGACTTTC. This codes for CASSWTATSGANVLTF. V is TRBV7-2 and J is TRBJ2-6; possible D gene TRBD1, 6 bases. Germline lookup yields CDR1 SGHTA and CDR2 FQGNSA. Trimming left V 6 bases short and J 0 bases short, with 12 bases between. There are 16 residues in the CDR3.

The chain recombines TRBV27 with TRBJ1-1; possible D gene TRBD1, 6 bases. Trimming pared 2 bases from V and 1 base from J, leaving 14 bases between. Germline CDR1 reads MNHEY; CDR2 reads SMNVEV (reference sequence). CDR3 length equals 16 residues. CDR3 nucleotide sequence: TGTGCCAGCAGTTTAATGTCAAAAGGGGGGAACACTGAAGCTTTCTTT. Translated: CASSLMSKGGNTEAFF.

The CDR3 loop reads CASSVDGNQPQHF. In nucleotides, the CDR3 is TGTGCCAGCAGCGTAGATGGCAATCAGCCCCAGCATTTT. This chain uses TRBV9 with TRBJ1-5; no reliable D call. The CDR3 runs 13 residues. Deletions cut 0 bases from V and 2 bases from J, with 3 bases between. Germline V gene sequence: CDR1 SGDLS, CDR2 YYNGEE.

The V call is TRBV6-6, the J call TRBJ1-4, with unresolved D. The CDR3 extends over 12 amino acids. Germline V lookup: CDR1 MNHNY, CDR2 SVGAGI (reference sequence). V was shortened by 6 bases and J by 6 bases, with 8 bases between the two germline ends. The CDR3 DNA is TGTGCCAGCAGGGCCGCAGATGAAAAACTGTTTTTT. Translated, it gives CASRAADEKLFF.

The gene calls are TRBV6-1 and TRBJ1-2; D perhaps matches TRBD1 (5 bases). The V and J ends lost 6 bases and 4 bases respectively, with 12 bases between them. This CDR3 is 13 amino acids long. Germline assignment: CDR1 MNHNS and CDR2 SASEGT. This CDR3 is CASSPDGGYGYTF. Here the CDR3 DNA reads TGTGCCAGCAGCCCGGACGGGGGCTATGGCTACACCTTC.

The J gene is TRBJ2-3, the V gene TRBV5-4, with 8 bases aligning to TRBD1. This CDR3 comprises 14 residues. J was trimmed by 0 bases and V by 5 bases; bases with no gene match: 2. Germline CDR1 and CDR2: SGHNT and YYREEE (reference sequence). The CDR3 DNA is TGTGCCAGCAGGACAGGGGAAAGCACAGATACGCAGTATTTT. As protein: CASRTGESTDTQYF. The full variable domain, in which reference TRBV5-4 and TRBJ2-3 provide the parts outside the CDR3, is ETGVTQSPTHLIKTRGQQVTLRCSSQSGHNTVSWYQQALGQGPQFIFQYYREEENGRGNFPPRFSGLQFPNYSSELNVNALELDDSALYLCASRTGESTDTQYFGPGTRLTVL.

The rearrangement joins TRBV12-5 to TRBJ2-6, with no clear D. CDR1 and CDR2 from the germline V gene are LGHNT and FRNRAP. The CDR3 spans 15 residues. Trimming left V 5 bases short and J 2 bases short, with 10 bases between. This CDR3 reads CASGPSLPGANVLTF. The CDR3 DNA is TGTGCTAGTGGTCCCTCGTTACCTGGGGCCAACGTCCTGACTTTC.

V is TRBV28 and J is TRBJ2-7; D uncertain. The CDR3 runs 14 residues. CDR1 is MDHEN, CDR2 SYDVKM, per germline. V was cut by 2 bases and J by 5 bases, with 13 bases left in between. In nucleotides, the CDR3 is TGTGCCAGCAGTTTAAGACCCCGGACGGACGAGCAGTACTTC. Its translation: CASSLRPRTDEQYF.

The chain carries TRBV7-9 and TRBJ2-6, with 11 bases lining up with TRBD2. CDR1 and CDR2 (germline): SEHNR, FQNEAQ (reference sequence). The junction had 13 bases not matched to a gene; V was cut back by 5 bases and J by 13 bases. The length of the CDR3 is 16 residues. In DNA, the CDR3 is TGTGCCAGCAGCCGACGTGGGACTAGCGGTGGTATGGTCCTGACTTTC. It encodes CASSRRGTSGGMVLTF.

The chain is built from TRBV25-1 and TRBJ1-2; 9 bases line up with TRBD1. Germline assignment: CDR1 MGHDK and CDR2 SYGVNS. V trimming: 7 bases; J trimming: 8 bases; junction bases outside the gene matches: 11. The CDR3 length is 14 residues. The CDR3 here is CASKDRGDAEGYTF. The DNA for the CDR3 is TGTGCCAGCAAGGACAGGGGCGATGCGGAGGGCTACACCTTC.

The V and J genes are TRBV27 and TRBJ2-2, with TRBD2 matching 7 bases. The CDR3 length is 15 residues. After removal of 2 bases from V and 0 bases from J, the junction contained 0 bases not matched to a gene. Germline-derived CDR1 and CDR2 are MNHEY and SMNVEV (reference sequence). This chain's CDR3 is CASSLAGANTGELFF. The DNA for the CDR3 is TGTGCCAGCAGTTTAGCGGGAGCGAACACCGGGGAGCTGTTTTTT.

CDR3 in DNA: TGCAGTGCCGGGGAATCCTACGAGCAGTACTTC. Its protein product is CSAGESYEQYF. The V call is TRBV20-1, the J call TRBJ2-7, with a possible D match to TRBD2 (5 bases). CDR3 length: 11 residues. The V end was cut by 6 bases, the J end by 1 base, with 7 bases between. CDR1 is DFQATT, CDR2 SNEGSKA, per germline (reference sequence).

The chain recombines TRBV6-5 with TRBJ1-3; perhaps TRBD1 as D (5 bases). V shed 2 bases and J shed 4 bases, with 12 bases lying between them. Germline lookup yields CDR1 MNHEY and CDR2 SVGAGI. The CDR3 loop spans 15 amino acids. Here the CDR3 reads CASSYRGAAGNTIYF. CDR3 nucleotide sequence: TGTGCCAGCAGTTACCGTGGGGCCGCCGGAAACACCATATATTTT.

Points on this clone: Different DNA sequences within this sample yield the same CDR3. J is TRBJ2-3 and V is TRBV19; the D is unclear. From germline, CDR1 is LNHDA and CDR2 SQIVND (reference sequence). This CDR3 has 15 amino acids. Trimming took off 5 bases at V and 2 bases at J, with 14 bases between the two ends. CDR3 DNA: TGTGCCAGTAGTCGGCAGCAGGCGTACACAGATACGCAGTATTTT. Protein sequence: CASSRQQAYTDTQYF.

The chain joins TRBV6-1 to TRBJ2-3, with 7 bases matching TRBD2. From germline, CDR1 is MNHNS and CDR2 SASEGT. V trimming: 7 bases; J trimming: 1 base; junction bases outside the gene matches: 8. There are 15 residues in the CDR3. The CDR3 reads CASKYGGSRTDTQYF. The CDR3 nucleotides read TGTGCCAGCAAGTACGGGGGGAGCCGCACAGATACGCAGTATTTT.

This clone has a single count. This chain joins TRBV7-3 and TRBJ1-6, with D hard to call. The CDR3 has 14 residues. Trimming removed 9 bases at V and 0 bases at J, with 9 bases between. Germline assignment: CDR1 SGHTA and CDR2 FQGTGA. In DNA, the CDR3 is TGTGCCAGGCGACGGAGCTCCTATAATTCACCCCTCCACTTT. As protein: CARRRSSYNSPLHF.